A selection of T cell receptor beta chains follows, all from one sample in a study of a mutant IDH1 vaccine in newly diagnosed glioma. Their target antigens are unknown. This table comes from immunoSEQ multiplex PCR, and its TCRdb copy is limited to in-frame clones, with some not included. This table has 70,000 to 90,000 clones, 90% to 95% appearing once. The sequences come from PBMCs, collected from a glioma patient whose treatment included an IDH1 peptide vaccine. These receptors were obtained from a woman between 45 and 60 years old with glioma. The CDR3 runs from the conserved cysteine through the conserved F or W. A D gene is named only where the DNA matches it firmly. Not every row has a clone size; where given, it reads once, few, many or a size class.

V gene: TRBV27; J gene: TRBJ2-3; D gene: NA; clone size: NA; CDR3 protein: CASYYTGTLSTDTQYF; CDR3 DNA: TGTGCCAGCTATTATACAGGAACGCTTAGCACAGATACGCAGTATTTT
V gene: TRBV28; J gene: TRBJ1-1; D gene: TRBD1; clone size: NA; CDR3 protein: CASSMTGAGGEAFF; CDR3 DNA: TGTGCCAGCAGTATGACAGGGGCGGGGGGCGAAGCTTTCTTT
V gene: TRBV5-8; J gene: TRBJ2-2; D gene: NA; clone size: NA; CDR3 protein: CASSLGISSNTGELFF; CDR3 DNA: TGTGCCAGCAGCTTGGGAATATCCTCGAACACCGGGGAGCTGTTTTTT
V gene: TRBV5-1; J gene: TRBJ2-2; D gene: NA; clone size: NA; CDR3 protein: CASSFRQQNTGELFF; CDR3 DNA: TGCGCCAGCAGCTTTCGACAGCAGAACACCGGGGAGCTGTTTTTT
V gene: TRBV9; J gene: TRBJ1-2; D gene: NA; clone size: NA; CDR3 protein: CASSVEATGFGYGYTF; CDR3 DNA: TGTGCCAGCAGCGTAGAGGCGACAGGCTTCGGCTATGGCTACACCTTC
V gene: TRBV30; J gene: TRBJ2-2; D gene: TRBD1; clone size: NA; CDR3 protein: CAWGQGGPGELFF; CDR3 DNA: TGTGCCTGGGGACAGGGTGGACCCGGGGAGCTGTTTTTT
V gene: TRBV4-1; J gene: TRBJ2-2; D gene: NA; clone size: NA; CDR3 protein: CASSHPPASGPNTGELFF; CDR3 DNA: TGCGCCAGCAGCCACCCCCCGGCCAGCGGACCGAACACCGGGGAGCTGTTTTTT
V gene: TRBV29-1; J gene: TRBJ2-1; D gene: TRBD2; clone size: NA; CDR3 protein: CSVGVSGRASEQFF; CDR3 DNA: TGCAGCGTTGGCGTTAGCGGGAGGGCCAGCGAGCAGTTCTTC
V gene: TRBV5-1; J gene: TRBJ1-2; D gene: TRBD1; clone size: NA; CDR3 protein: CASSLRTGPQNYGYTF; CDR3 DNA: TGCGCCAGCAGCTTGAGGACAGGGCCCCAAAACTATGGCTACACCTTC
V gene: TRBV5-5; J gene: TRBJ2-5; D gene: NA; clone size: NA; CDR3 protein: CASSQGDRLQETQYF; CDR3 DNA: TGTGCCAGCAGTCAAGGAGACCGTTTACAAGAGACCCAGTACTTC
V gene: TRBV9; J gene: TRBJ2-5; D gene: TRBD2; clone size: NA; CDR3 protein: CASSFGSGNGETQYF; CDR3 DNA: TGTGCCAGCAGCTTCGGTAGCGGGAACGGGGAGACCCAGTACTTC
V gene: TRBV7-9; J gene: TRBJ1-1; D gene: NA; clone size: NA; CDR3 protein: CASSLSTSYPHTEAFF; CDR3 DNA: TGTGCCAGCAGCTTATCAACATCTTACCCCCACACTGAAGCTTTCTTT
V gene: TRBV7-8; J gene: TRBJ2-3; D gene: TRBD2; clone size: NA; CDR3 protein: CASSPLAGVTDTQYF; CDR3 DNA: TGTGCCAGCAGCCCCCTAGCGGGAGTAACAGATACGCAGTATTTT
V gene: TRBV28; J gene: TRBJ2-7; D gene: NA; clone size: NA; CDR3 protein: CASSSAYEQYF; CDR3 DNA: TGTGCCAGCAGTTCCGCCTACGAGCAGTACTTC
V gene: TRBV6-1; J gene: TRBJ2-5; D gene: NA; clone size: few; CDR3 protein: CASSVPRRRETQYF; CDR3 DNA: TGTGCCAGCAGCGTACCCAGGCGGAGGGAGACCCAGTACTTC
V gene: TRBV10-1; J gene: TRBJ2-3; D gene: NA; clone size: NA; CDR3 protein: CAGSENTGRKDTQYF; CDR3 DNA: TGCGCCGGCAGTGAGAATACGGGTAGGAAAGATACGCAGTATTTT
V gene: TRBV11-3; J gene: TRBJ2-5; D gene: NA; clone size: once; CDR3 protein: CASSLRQGWEETQYF; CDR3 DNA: TGTGCCAGCAGCTTACGTCAGGGATGGGAAGAGACCCAGTACTTC
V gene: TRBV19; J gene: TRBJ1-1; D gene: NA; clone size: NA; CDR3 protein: CASTLRDGTEAFF; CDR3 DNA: TGTGCCAGTACCCTCCGGGACGGCACTGAAGCTTTCTTT
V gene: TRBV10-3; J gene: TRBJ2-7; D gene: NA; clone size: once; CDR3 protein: CAISDERGRFAEQYF; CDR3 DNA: TGTGCCATCAGTGACGAGAGGGGAAGGTTTGCCGAGCAGTACTTC
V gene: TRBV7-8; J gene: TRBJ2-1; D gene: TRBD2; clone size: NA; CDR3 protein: CASSSGLAGGPYNEQFF; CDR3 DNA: TGTGCCAGCAGCTCGGGACTAGCGGGAGGGCCATATAATGAGCAGTTCTTC
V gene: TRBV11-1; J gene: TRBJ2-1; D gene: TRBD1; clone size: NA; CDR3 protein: CASSLTRGTGIYNEQFF; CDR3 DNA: TGTGCCAGCAGCCTCACCCGGGGGACAGGGATCTACAATGAGCAGTTCTTC
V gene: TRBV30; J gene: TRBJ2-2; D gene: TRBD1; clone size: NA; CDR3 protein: CAWSVGTGGLYTGELFF; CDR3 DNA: TGTGCCTGGAGTGTAGGGACAGGGGGCCTGTACACCGGGGAGCTGTTTTTT
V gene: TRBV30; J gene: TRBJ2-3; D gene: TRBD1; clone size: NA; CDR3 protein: CAWSYGQGRSTDTQYF; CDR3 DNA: TGTGCCTGGAGCTACGGACAGGGTAGGAGCACAGATACGCAGTATTTT
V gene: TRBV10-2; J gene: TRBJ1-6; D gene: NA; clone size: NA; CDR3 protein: CASSDSDYNSPLHF; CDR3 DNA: TGCGCCAGCAGTGACAGTGACTATAATTCACCCCTCCACTTT
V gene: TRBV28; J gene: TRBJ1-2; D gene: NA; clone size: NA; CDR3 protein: CASSGTASDNYGYTF; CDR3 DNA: TGTGCCAGCAGCGGGACGGCGAGCGATAACTATGGCTACACCTTC
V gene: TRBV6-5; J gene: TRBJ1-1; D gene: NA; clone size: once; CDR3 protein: CASSYQVGFNTEAFF; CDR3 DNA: TGTGCCAGCAGTTACCAGGTGGGCTTCAACACTGAAGCTTTCTTT
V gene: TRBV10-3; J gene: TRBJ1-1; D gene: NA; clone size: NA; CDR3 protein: CAISDRGNTEAFF; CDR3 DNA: TGTGCCATCAGTGATAGGGGTAACACTGAAGCTTTCTTT
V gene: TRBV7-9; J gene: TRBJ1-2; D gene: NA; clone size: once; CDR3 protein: CASSLVGFNYGYTF; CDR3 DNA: TGTGCCAGCAGCTTAGTGGGTTTTAACTATGGCTACACCTTC
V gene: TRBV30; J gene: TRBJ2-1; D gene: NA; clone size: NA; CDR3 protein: CAWGGGNDYNEQFF; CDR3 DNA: TGTGCCTGGGGAGGAGGGAACGACTACAATGAGCAGTTCTTC
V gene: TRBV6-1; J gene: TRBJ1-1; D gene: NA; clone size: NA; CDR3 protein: CASSEGFWGSDTEAFF; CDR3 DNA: TGTGCCAGCAGTGAGGGGTTTTGGGGTTCGGACACTGAAGCTTTCTTT
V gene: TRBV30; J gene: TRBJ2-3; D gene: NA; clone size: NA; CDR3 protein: CAWSITRDTQYF; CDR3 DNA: TGTGCCTGGAGTATTACTAGGGATACGCAGTATTTT
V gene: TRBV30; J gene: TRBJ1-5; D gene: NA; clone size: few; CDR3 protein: CAWSSRAGVQNQPQHF; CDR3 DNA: TGTGCCTGGAGTAGCAGGGCAGGGGTCCAAAATCAGCCCCAGCATTTT
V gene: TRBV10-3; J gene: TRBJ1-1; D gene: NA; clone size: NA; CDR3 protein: CAISESKGGATEAFF; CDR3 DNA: TGTGCCATCAGTGAGTCCAAGGGGGGCGCCACTGAAGCTTTCTTT
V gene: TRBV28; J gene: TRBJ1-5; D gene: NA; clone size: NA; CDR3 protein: CASSSVLLGTQNQPQHF; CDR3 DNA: TGTGCCAGCAGTTCGGTCCTGCTAGGGACACAAAATCAGCCCCAGCATTTT
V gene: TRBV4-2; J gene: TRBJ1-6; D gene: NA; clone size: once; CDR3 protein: CASSLFQRGVTTSTISYNSPLHF; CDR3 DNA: TGTGCCAGCAGCCTATTTCAAAGGGGGGTGACCACAAGTACCATTTCATATAATTCACCCCTCCACTTT
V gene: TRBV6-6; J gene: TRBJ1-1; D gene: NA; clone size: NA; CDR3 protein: CASSYSYLRDTEAFF; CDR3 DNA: TGTGCCAGCAGTTACTCCTACCTCAGGGACACTGAAGCTTTCTTT
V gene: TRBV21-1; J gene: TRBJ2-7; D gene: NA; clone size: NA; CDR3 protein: CASSKHPRAYEQYF; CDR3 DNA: TGTGCCAGCAGCAAACATCCCAGAGCCTACGAGCAGTACTTC
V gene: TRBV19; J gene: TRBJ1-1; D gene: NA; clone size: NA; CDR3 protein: CASSIVKAVGTEAFF; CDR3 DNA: TGTGCCAGTAGTATAGTCAAGGCAGTAGGCACTGAAGCTTTCTTT
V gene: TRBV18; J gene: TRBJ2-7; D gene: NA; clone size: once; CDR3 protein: CASSSGTIYEQYF; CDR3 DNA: TGTGCCAGCTCATCCGGGACCATCTACGAGCAGTACTTC
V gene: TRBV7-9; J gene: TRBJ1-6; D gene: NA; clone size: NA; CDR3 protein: CASSPNLDNSPLHF; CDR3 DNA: TGTGCCAGCAGCCCAAATTTGGATAATTCACCCCTCCACTTT
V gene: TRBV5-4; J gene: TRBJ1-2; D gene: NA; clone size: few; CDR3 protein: CASSLGQGGGYTF; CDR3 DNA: TGTGCCAGCAGCTTGGGCCAGGGTGGAGGCTACACCTTC
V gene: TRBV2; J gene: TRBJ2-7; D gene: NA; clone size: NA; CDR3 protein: CASSGTESSYEQYF; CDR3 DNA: TGTGCCAGCAGTGGGACAGAAAGCTCCTACGAGCAGTACTTC
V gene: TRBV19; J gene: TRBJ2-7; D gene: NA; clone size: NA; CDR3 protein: CASSDISYEQYF; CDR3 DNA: TGTGCCAGTAGTGACATATCCTACGAGCAGTACTTC
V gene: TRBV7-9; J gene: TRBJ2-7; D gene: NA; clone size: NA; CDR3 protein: CASSAGQTYEQYF; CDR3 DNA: TGTGCCAGCAGCGCGGGACAGACCTACGAGCAGTACTTC
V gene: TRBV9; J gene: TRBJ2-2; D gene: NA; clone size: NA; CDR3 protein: CASSVEGPTGELFF; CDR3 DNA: TGTGCCAGCAGCGTTGAGGGTCCGACCGGGGAGCTGTTTTTT
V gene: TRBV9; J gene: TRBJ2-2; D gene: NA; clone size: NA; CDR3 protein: CASSVVTGELFF; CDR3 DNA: TGTGCCAGCAGCGTGGTTACCGGGGAGCTGTTTTTT
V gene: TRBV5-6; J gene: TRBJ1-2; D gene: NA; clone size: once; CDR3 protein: CASSSGVYGYTF; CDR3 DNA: TGTGCCAGCAGCTCCGGGGTCTATGGCTACACCTTC
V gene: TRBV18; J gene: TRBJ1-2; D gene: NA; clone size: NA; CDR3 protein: CASSPPLRPGGYTF; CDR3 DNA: TGTGCCAGCTCACCACCGTTACGGCCTGGGGGCTACACCTTC
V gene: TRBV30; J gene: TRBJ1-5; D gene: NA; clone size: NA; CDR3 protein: CAWSAGSGDGQPQHF; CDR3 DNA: TGTGCCTGGAGTGCAGGATCAGGGGATGGGCAGCCCCAGCATTTT
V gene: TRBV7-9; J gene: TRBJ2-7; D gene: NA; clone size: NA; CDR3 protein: CASSLGDALDEQYF; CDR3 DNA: TGTGCCAGCAGCTTAGGAGACGCCTTGGACGAGCAGTACTTC
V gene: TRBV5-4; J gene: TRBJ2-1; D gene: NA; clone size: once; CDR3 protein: CASSLEGGPRFNEQFF; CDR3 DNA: TGTGCCAGCAGCTTGGAGGGAGGCCCTAGGTTCAATGAGCAGTTCTTC
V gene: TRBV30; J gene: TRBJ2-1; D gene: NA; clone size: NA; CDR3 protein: CAWSGAVGQFF; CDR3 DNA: TGTGCCTGGAGTGGGGCGGTTGGGCAGTTCTTC
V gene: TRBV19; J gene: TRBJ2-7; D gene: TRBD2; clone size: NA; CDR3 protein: CASSQREGTYEQYF; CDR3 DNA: TGTGCCAGTAGTCAGCGGGAGGGGACCTACGAGCAGTACTTC
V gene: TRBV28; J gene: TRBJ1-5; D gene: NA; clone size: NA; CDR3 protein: CASKTNQPQHF; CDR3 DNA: TGTGCCAGCAAAACGAATCAGCCCCAGCATTTT
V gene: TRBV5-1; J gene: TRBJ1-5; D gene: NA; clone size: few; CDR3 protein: CASSFEGGNQPQHF; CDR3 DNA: TGCGCCAGCAGCTTCGAGGGAGGCAATCAGCCCCAGCATTTT
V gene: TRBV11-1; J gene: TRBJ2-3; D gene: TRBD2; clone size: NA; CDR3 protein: CASSLGSGSSFSTDTQYF; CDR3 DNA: TGTGCCAGCAGCTTAGGTAGCGGGAGTTCTTTTAGCACAGATACGCAGTATTTT
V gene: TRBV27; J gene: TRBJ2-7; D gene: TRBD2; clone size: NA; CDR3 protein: CASSFNGRAYEQYF; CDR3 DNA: TGTGCCAGCAGTTTCAACGGGAGGGCCTACGAGCAGTACTTC
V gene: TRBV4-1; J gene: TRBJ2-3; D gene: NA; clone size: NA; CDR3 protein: CASSQDRGEADTQYF; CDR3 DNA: TGCGCCAGCAGCCAAGACAGGGGAGAGGCAGATACGCAGTATTTT
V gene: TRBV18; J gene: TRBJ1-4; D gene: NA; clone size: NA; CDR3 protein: CASSPGRFTEKLFF; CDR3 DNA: TGTGCCAGCTCACCGGGGAGGTTTACCGAAAAACTGTTTTTT
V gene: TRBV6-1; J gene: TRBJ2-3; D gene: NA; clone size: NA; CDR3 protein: CASTGHISSTDTQYF; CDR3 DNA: TGTGCCAGCACTGGACACATTTCTAGCACAGATACGCAGTATTTT